The next 15 T cell receptor beta chains were all read from a single sample in a study of T cell repertoires in cytomegalovirus infection. Their target antigens are unknown. TCRdb fed the reads into MiXCR, producing one record per CDR3 protein. The sample shows about 220,000 distinct CDR3 sequences, 35% to 40% of them seen only once. The input for sequencing was CD8+ T cells from cultured PBMCs, taken from culture after CMV antigen stimulation. Receptor source: a human donor in good health (CMV status not recorded). Some clones in this sample may be carry-over from other donors' samples.

The V gene is TRBV27, the J gene TRBJ1-2; 8 bases line up with TRBD1. Trimming at V came to 5 bases and at J to 0 bases, leaving 11 bases not matched to a gene. The CDR3 is 17 residues long. The V gene's germline CDR1 is MNHEY and CDR2 SMNVEV (reference sequence). This CDR3 reads CASSPSQGDYTNYGYTF. The CDR3 DNA is TGTGCCAGCAGTCCGTCACAGGGGGATTATACTAACTATGGCTACACCTTC.

This chain links TRBV20-1 with TRBJ2-3; 11 bases map to TRBD2. This CDR3 contains 16 residues. The germline gives CDR1 DFQATT, CDR2 SNEGSKA (reference sequence). V was clipped by 3 bases and J by 2 bases; unmatched bases: 7. The CDR3 DNA is TGCAGTGCTAGCCTTACTAGCGGGGGCCCCACAGATACGCAGTATTTT. It is translated as CSASLTSGGPTDTQYF.

This clonotype was detected only a few times. The genes are TRBV14 and TRBJ2-7; tentatively, D is TRBD1 (5 bases). Germline values: CDR1 SGHDN, CDR2 FVKESK. The length of the CDR3 is 15 residues. V lost 3 bases and J 2 bases, leaving 14 bases between the germline ends. CDR3 bases: TGTGCCAGCAGCCAGGACACGCTAAGGACCTACGAGCAGTACTTC. It specifies CASSQDTLRTYEQYF.

This chain uses TRBV19 with TRBJ2-1; 16 bases are a match to TRBD2. With V trimmed by 3 bases and J by 1 base, 3 bases remained unmatched. The CDR3 contains 18 residues. CDR1 and CDR2 from the germline V gene are LNHDA and SQIVND (reference sequence). The CDR3 sequence is CASSMGLAGGLSYNEQFF. Here the CDR3 DNA reads TGTGCCAGTAGTATGGGACTAGCGGGAGGGTTATCCTACAATGAGCAGTTCTTC.

V gene TRBV7-6 combines with J gene TRBJ2-7; possibly TRBD1 for D (5 bases). In germline, CDR1 is SGHVS, CDR2 FNYEAQ. V was clipped by 4 bases and J by 5 bases, with 24 bases between them. This CDR3 is built from 17 residues. The DNA for the CDR3 is TGTGCCAGCAGCTCCCAGACACTTTTGACAGTACCGGACGAGCAGTACTTC. It codes for CASSSQTLLTVPDEQYF.

As for this clonotype: The junction departs from the called germline gene at one end, perhaps through a read error. The rearrangement uses TRBV7-6 and TRBJ2-6; D may match TRBD1 or TRBD2 (5 bases each). Germline loops: CDR1 SGHVS, CDR2 FNYEAQ. CDR3 size: 17 residues. The CDR3 loop is CASSLAPGRSGANVLTF. Here the CDR3 DNA reads TGTGCTAGCAGCTTAGCCCCGGGGCGCTCTGGGGCCAACGTCCTGACTTTC.

V usage is TRBV7-9 and J usage is TRBJ2-2; no firm D call. V was trimmed by 6 bases and J by 6 bases, leaving 8 bases between them. Germline-derived CDR1 and CDR2 are SEHNR and FQNEAQ (reference sequence). CDR3 length equals 12 residues. CDR3 loop: CASSFVAGELFF. In DNA form, the CDR3 reads TGTGCCAGCAGTTTCGTTGCCGGGGAGCTGTTTTTT.

The rearrangement links TRBV11-2 to TRBJ2-7; TRBD2 agrees at 7 bases. The CDR3 has 14 residues. Trimming removed 6 bases from V and 3 bases from J; junction bases left unmatched: 8. Germline CDR1 reads SGHAT; CDR2 reads FQNNGV. CDR3 in DNA: TGTGCCAGCAGTCCTCCGGGAGGCGACTACGAGCAGTACTTC. Translated: CASSPPGGDYEQYF.

This clonotype was picked up a small number of times. The chain recombines TRBV12-3 or TRBV12-4 with TRBJ1-5; the D is unclear. V was shortened by 5 bases and J by 5 bases, with 13 bases between the two germline ends. This CDR3 has 14 residues. The CDR3 is CASSPMDHYQPQHF. CDR3 DNA: TGTGCCAGCAGTCCGATGGACCACTATCAGCCCCAGCATTTT.

The chain couples TRBV29-1 to TRBJ2-1, with 12 bases that match TRBD2. V was pared by 7 bases and J by 2 bases, with 9 bases of the junction left unmatched. The CDR3 is 16 amino acids. Germline CDR1 reads SQVTM; CDR2 reads ANQGSEA. DNA for the CDR3: TGCAGCGGTACCGGGACTAGCGGGCTCACCTACAATGAGCAGTTCTTC. Protein: CSGTGTSGLTYNEQFF.

The gene calls are TRBV7-4 and TRBJ2-5; D uncertain. The CDR3 runs 14 residues. The V gene lost 2 bases and the J gene lost 4 bases, with 11 bases spanning the gap. Germline assignment: CDR1 SGHVT and CDR2 SQSDAQ. CDR3 residues: CASSLKGYRETQYF. The CDR3 DNA sequence: TGTGCCAGCAGCTTAAAGGGTTACCGAGAGACCCAGTACTTC.

This clonotype showed up many times. The V call is TRBV7-8, the J call TRBJ1-2, with D tentatively TRBD1 (5 bases). Germline V lookup: CDR1 SGHVS, CDR2 FQNEAQ. The CDR3 is 18 residues long. Between the trimmed V and J ends, which lost 0 bases and 2 bases, there was a span of 19 bases. The CDR3 DNA follows: TGTGCCAGCAGCTTAGCTTTCCAGGGCGAAGGGCTGAACTATGGCTACACCTTC. Amino acid sequence: CASSLAFQGEGLNYGYTF. The full variable domain, completed using reference TRBV7-8 and TRBJ1-2, is GAGVSQSPRYKVAKRGQDVALRCDPISGHVSLFWYQQALGQGPEFLTYFQNEAQLDKSGLPSDRFFAERPEGSVSTLKIQRTQQEDSAVYLCASSLAFQGEGLNYGYTFGSGTRLTVV.

This chain's CDR3 is CASSLMAGNEQFF. The CDR3 coding sequence is TGTGCCAGCAGCTTAATGGCCGGGAATGAGCAGTTCTTC. The rearrangement uses TRBV7-3 and TRBJ2-1; the D is unclear. CDR1 is SGHTA, CDR2 FQGTGA, per germline. V was pared by 1 base and J by 7 bases, with 8 bases between. The CDR3 sequence is 13 residues long. Full variable domain (rest looked up from reference TRBV7-3 and TRBJ2-1): GAGVSQTPSNKVTEKGKYVELRCDPISGHTALYWYRQSLGQGPEFLIYFQGTGAADDSGLPNDRFFAVRPEGSVSTLKIQRTERGDSAVYLCASSLMAGNEQFFGPGTRLTVL.

This clonotype was observed a handful of times. The CDR3 DNA reads as TGTGCCAGCAGCCGCCTTCCCCTAGGGGAATTGGGCGGGGAGCTGTTTTTT. Protein product: CASSRLPLGELGGELFF. This chain uses TRBV4-2 with TRBJ2-2; possible D gene TRBD1, 5 bases. The germline V and J ends were trimmed by 4 bases and 7 bases, with 22 bases remaining between them. CDR1 is LGHNA and CDR2 is YNFKEQ in the germline V gene. This CDR3 is built from 17 residues.

This chain uses TRBV2 with TRBJ1-2, with TRBD1 matching over 8 bases. This CDR3 is built from 12 residues. Germline V gene data show CDR1 as SNHLY and CDR2 as FYNNEI. The junction had 4 bases not matched to a gene; V was cut back by 6 bases and J by 7 bases. The chain's CDR3 is CASRTGEGGYTF. The CDR3 nucleotides read TGTGCCAGCAGGACAGGGGAGGGTGGCTACACCTTC. The variable domain in full, completed from reference TRBV2 and TRBJ1-2, reads EPEVTQTPSHQVTQMGQEVILRCVPISNHLYFYWYRQILGQKVEFLVSFYNNEISEKSEIFDDQFSVERPDGSNFTLKIRSTKLEDSAMYFCASRTGEGGYTFGSGTRLTVV.